This is a list of T cell receptor beta chains from one sample in a study of T cell repertoires in cytomegalovirus infection. MiXCR, applied by TCRdb to the reads, yields one record per CDR3 protein. In the table there are fewer than 250,000 distinct CDR3 sequences, 22% of which are singletons. Material: CD8+ T cells from PBMCs. The receptors were gathered from a human donor in good health (CMV status not recorded). Some clones in this sample may be carry-over from other donors' samples. Each CDR3 is given with its conserved first and last residue. D genes are given only for firm matches. Expanded clones are given a class, and other clones once, few, many or no size at all.

CDR3: CASSFLGPMNTEAFF
DNA: TGTGCCAGCAGCTTTTTGGGACCAATGAACACTGAAGCTTTCTTT
D: NA
size: many
V: TRBV7-2
J: TRBJ1-1

CDR3: CASSAYPTGAEQYF
DNA: TGTGCCAGCAGTGCCTACCCGACAGGGGCCGAGCAGTACTTC
D: TRBD1
size: few
V: TRBV27
J: TRBJ2-7

CDR3: CASSLYPQGYTQYF
DNA: TGTGCCAGCAGCCTGTACCCGCAGGGATATACGCAGTATTTT
D: NA
size: many
V: TRBV11-3
J: TRBJ2-3

CDR3: CASRRDRVSAEQYF
DNA: TGTGCCAGCAGACGGGACAGGGTATCTGCCGAGCAGTACTTC
D: TRBD1
size: NA
V: TRBV6-5
J: TRBJ2-7

CDR3: CASSESPETNYGYTF
DNA: TGTGCCAGCAGTGAGTCCCCGGAGACTAACTATGGCTACACCTTC
D: NA
size: NA
V: TRBV2
J: TRBJ1-2

CDR3: CASSSGGALNEQFF
DNA: TGTGCCAGCAGTAGCGGGGGGGCCCTCAATGAGCAGTTCTTC
D: TRBD2
size: many
V: TRBV12-3/TRBV12-4
J: TRBJ2-1

CDR3: CASSGTGGDYGYTF
DNA: TGTGCCAGCAGTGGGACAGGCGGGGACTATGGCTACACCTTC
D: TRBD1
size: NA
V: TRBV12-3/TRBV12-4
J: TRBJ1-2

CDR3: CASSQNSGLASSYNEQFF
DNA: TGTGCCAGCAGCCAAAATTCCGGACTAGCGAGCTCCTACAATGAGCAGTTCTTC
D: TRBD2
size: NA
V: TRBV9
J: TRBJ2-1

CDR3: CAWSVLEDGELFF
DNA: TGTGCCTGGAGTGTACTGGAAGACGGGGAGCTGTTTTTT
D: NA
size: NA
V: TRBV30
J: TRBJ2-2

CDR3: CSARPPDRAEQYF
DNA: TGCAGTGCTAGGCCCCCCGACAGGGCCGAGCAGTACTTC
D: TRBD1
size: many
V: TRBV20-1
J: TRBJ2-7

CDR3: CASSYAVGLVETQYF
DNA: TGTGCCAGCTCGTACGCGGTGGGTTTGGTTGAGACCCAGTACTTC
D: NA
size: few
V: TRBV12-3/TRBV12-4
J: TRBJ2-5

CDR3: CSASFGTTYEQYF
DNA: TGCAGTGCTAGTTTCGGGACAACCTACGAGCAGTACTTC
D: NA
size: few
V: TRBV20-1
J: TRBJ2-7

CDR3: CASSVGASPYEQYF
DNA: TGTGCCAGCAGCGTAGGAGCCAGCCCCTACGAGCAGTACTTC
D: NA
size: few
V: TRBV9
J: TRBJ2-7

CDR3: CSARESGRKLAKNIQYF
DNA: TGCAGTGCTAGAGAGAGCGGACGGAAACTAGCCAAAAACATTCAGTACTTC
D: NA
size: few
V: TRBV20-1
J: TRBJ2-4

CDR3: CASSPGGSGNQPQHF
DNA: TGTGCCAGCAGCCCCGGGGGCTCGGGCAATCAGCCCCAGCATTTT
D: NA
size: NA
V: TRBV9
J: TRBJ1-5

CDR3: CASSRGGPLHF
DNA: TGTGCCAGCAGCCGTGGCGGGCCACTCCACTTT
D: NA
size: many
V: TRBV28
J: TRBJ1-6

CDR3: CSAREQIWTAGIYGYTF
DNA: TGCAGTGCTAGAGAGCAAATTTGGACAGCCGGAATTTATGGCTACACCTTC
D: NA
size: many
V: TRBV20-1
J: TRBJ1-2

CDR3: CAKTDGLAGNTIYF
DNA: TGTGCCAAGACCGACGGACTCGCTGGAAACACCATATATTTT
D: NA
size: NA
V: TRBV2
J: TRBJ1-3

CDR3: CAWRDSSYEQYF
DNA: TGTGCCTGGAGGGACAGCTCCTACGAGCAGTACTTC
D: NA
size: NA
V: TRBV30
J: TRBJ2-7

CDR3: CASSLGYGATGELFF
DNA: TGTGCCAGCAGCTTAGGATACGGGGCCACCGGGGAGCTGTTTTTT
D: NA
size: many
V: TRBV7-6
J: TRBJ2-2

CDR3: CASSYLSGGATDTQYF
DNA: TGTGCCAGCAGTTACTTGAGCGGGGGAGCTACAGATACGCAGTATTTT
D: TRBD2
size: few
V: TRBV6-2/TRBV6-3
J: TRBJ2-3

CDR3: CASGRFGEYGGNTIYF
DNA: TGTGCCAGCGGACGGTTTGGGGAATATGGTGGAAACACCATATATTTT
D: NA
size: NA
V: TRBV7-2
J: TRBJ1-3

CDR3: CSARFVGSSYNEQFF
DNA: TGCAGTGCTAGGTTCGTAGGAAGCTCCTACAATGAGCAGTTCTTC
D: NA
size: few
V: TRBV20-1
J: TRBJ2-1

CDR3: CASSVDRMASGNQPQHF
DNA: TGTGCCAGCAGTGTCGACAGGATGGCAAGTGGCAATCAGCCCCAGCATTTT
D: NA
size: few
V: TRBV2
J: TRBJ1-5

CDR3: CASRRDGINEKLFF
DNA: TGTGCCAGCAGGCGGGACGGTATAAATGAAAAACTGTTTTTT
D: NA
size: many
V: TRBV7-9
J: TRBJ1-4

CDR3: CASSLEGNWNYGYTF
DNA: TGTGCCAGCAGCTTGGAAGGGAATTGGAACTATGGCTACACCTTC
D: NA
size: few
V: TRBV7-2
J: TRBJ1-2

CDR3: CASSAGRAYEQYF
DNA: TGTGCCAGTAGTGCGGGACGGGCCTACGAGCAGTACTTC
D: NA
size: few
V: TRBV19
J: TRBJ2-7

CDR3: CSARDGAGALLSYEQYF
DNA: TGCAGTGCTAGAGATGGGGCAGGGGCCCTACTCTCCTACGAGCAGTACTTC
D: NA
size: few
V: TRBV20-1
J: TRBJ2-7

CDR3: CASRSGGSPLHF
DNA: TGTGCCAGTCGAAGTGGGGGTTCACCCCTCCACTTT
D: NA
size: NA
V: TRBV6-5
J: TRBJ1-6

CDR3: CASSISGSTYEQYF
DNA: TGTGCCAGCAGCATCTCAGGGAGTACCTACGAGCAGTACTTC
D: NA
size: few
V: TRBV5-6
J: TRBJ2-7

CDR3: CASTPTITDNQPQHF
DNA: TGTGCCAGCACCCCGACTATAACAGATAATCAGCCCCAGCATTTT
D: NA
size: NA
V: TRBV2
J: TRBJ1-5

CDR3: CSARDSDTERPQHF
DNA: TGCAGTGCTAGAGATTCGGACACCGAGAGGCCCCAGCATTTT
D: NA
size: NA
V: TRBV20-1
J: TRBJ1-5

CDR3: CATSPALFTEAFF
DNA: TGTGCCACAAGCCCGGCCCTGTTCACTGAAGCTTTCTTT
D: NA
size: NA
V: TRBV15
J: TRBJ1-1

CDR3: CASSHTGAYLNLNTEAFF
DNA: TGTGCCAGCAGTCACACGGGGGCCTACCTGAACCTGAACACTGAAGCTTTCTTT
D: NA
size: NA
V: TRBV7-6
J: TRBJ1-1

CDR3: CASSYSRAGLTDTQYF
DNA: TGTGCCAGCAGTTACTCGAGGGCGGGGCTCACAGATACGCAGTATTTT
D: NA
size: NA
V: TRBV6-6
J: TRBJ2-3

CDR3: CASSPSSGGLSYEQYF
DNA: TGTGCCAGCAGCCCTAGTAGCGGGGGGCTCTCCTACGAGCAGTACTTC
D: TRBD2
size: many
V: TRBV7-6
J: TRBJ2-7

CDR3: CASSSYEGSPYEQYF
DNA: TGTGCCAGCAGTTCCTACGAGGGGTCCCCCTACGAGCAGTACTTC
D: NA
size: NA
V: TRBV27
J: TRBJ2-7

CDR3: CASSIVWGYSTEAFF
DNA: TGTGCCAGTAGTATAGTTTGGGGATACTCCACTGAAGCTTTCTTT
D: NA
size: NA
V: TRBV19
J: TRBJ1-1

CDR3: CASGTGAYEQYF
DNA: TGTGCCAGCGGGACAGGGGCCTACGAGCAGTACTTC
D: TRBD1
size: few
V: TRBV25-1
J: TRBJ2-7

CDR3: CASSLLDGNTGELFF
DNA: TGTGCCAGCAGCTTACTCGACGGGAACACCGGGGAGCTGTTTTTT
D: NA
size: many
V: TRBV7-6
J: TRBJ2-2

CDR3: CASSPLGGYNEQFF
DNA: TGTGCCAGCAGCCCCCTAGGGGGGTACAATGAGCAGTTCTTC
D: NA
size: NA
V: TRBV4-2
J: TRBJ2-1

CDR3: CASSLNNGAEAFF
DNA: TGTGCCAGCAGCTTAAATAACGGGGCTGAAGCTTTCTTT
D: NA
size: NA
V: TRBV7-3
J: TRBJ1-1

CDR3: CASSFTAGGMNEQFF
DNA: TGTGCCAGCAGTTTTACAGCGGGGGGGATGAATGAGCAGTTCTTC
D: TRBD2
size: NA
V: TRBV28
J: TRBJ2-1

CDR3: CATSSHLSNQPQHF
DNA: TGTGCCACCAGCTCTCATTTGAGCAATCAGCCCCAGCATTTT
D: NA
size: NA
V: TRBV15
J: TRBJ1-5

CDR3: CASGGMTSGVYQETQYF
DNA: TGTGCCAGCGGGGGGATGACTAGCGGGGTTTACCAAGAGACCCAGTACTTC
D: TRBD2
size: NA
V: TRBV28
J: TRBJ2-5